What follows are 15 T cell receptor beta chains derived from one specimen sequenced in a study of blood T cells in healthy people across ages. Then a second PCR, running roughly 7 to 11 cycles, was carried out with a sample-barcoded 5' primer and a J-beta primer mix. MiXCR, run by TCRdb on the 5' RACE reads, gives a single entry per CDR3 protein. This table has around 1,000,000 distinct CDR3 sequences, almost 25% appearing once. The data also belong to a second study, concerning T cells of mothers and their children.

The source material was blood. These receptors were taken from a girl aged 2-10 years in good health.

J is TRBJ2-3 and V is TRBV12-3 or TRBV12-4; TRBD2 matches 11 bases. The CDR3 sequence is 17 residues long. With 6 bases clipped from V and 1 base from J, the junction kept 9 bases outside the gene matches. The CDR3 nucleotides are TGTGCCAGCAGCCAAGGACTAGCGGGCTTAGGCACAGATACGCAGTATTTT. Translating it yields CASSQGLAGLGTDTQYF.

The CDR3, as DNA: TGTGCCAGCCACGGGTTCCCACTCAGCTTCGCAGGCTACACCTTC. It specifies CASHGFPLSFAGYTF. The rearrangement joins TRBV11-2 to TRBJ1-2; D not certain. The germline V gene encodes CDR1 SGHAT and CDR2 FQNNGV. The CDR3 loop spans 15 amino acids. V lost 8 bases to trimming and J lost 8 bases, with 24 bases between them.

This CDR3 reads CASSAGTNQETQYF. The CDR3 DNA reads as TGTGCCAGCAGCGCAGGGACTAACCAAGAGACCCAGTACTTC. The chain carries TRBV9 and TRBJ2-5; 7 nucleotides line up with TRBD2. In germline, CDR1 is SGDLS, CDR2 YYNGEE. The CDR3 runs 14 residues. V shed 3 bases and J 0 bases; nucleotides not matched to a gene: 2.

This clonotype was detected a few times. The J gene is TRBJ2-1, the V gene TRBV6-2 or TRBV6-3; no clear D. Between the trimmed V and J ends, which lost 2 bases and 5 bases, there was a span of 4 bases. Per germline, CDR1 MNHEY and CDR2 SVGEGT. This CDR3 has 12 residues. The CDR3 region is CASSYVDNEQFF. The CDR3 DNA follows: TGTGCCAGCAGTTACGTAGACAATGAGCAGTTCTTC.

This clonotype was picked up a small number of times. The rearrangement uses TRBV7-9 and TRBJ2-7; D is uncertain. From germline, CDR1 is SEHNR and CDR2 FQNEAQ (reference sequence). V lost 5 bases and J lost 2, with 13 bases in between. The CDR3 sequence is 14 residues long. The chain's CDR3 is CASSLWGGTYEQYF. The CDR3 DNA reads TGTGCCAGCAGCCTATGGGGTGGAACCTACGAGCAGTACTTC. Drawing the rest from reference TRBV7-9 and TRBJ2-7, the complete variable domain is DTGVSQNPRHKITKRGQNVTFRCDPISEHNRLYWYRQTLGQGPEFLTYFQNEAQLEKSRLLSDRFSAERPKGSFSTLEIQRTEQGDSAMYLCASSLWGGTYEQYFGPGTRLTVT.

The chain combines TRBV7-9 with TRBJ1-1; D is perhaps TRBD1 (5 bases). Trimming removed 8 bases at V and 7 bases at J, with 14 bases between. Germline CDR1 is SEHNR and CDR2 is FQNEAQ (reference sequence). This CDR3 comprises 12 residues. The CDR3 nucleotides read TGTGCCAGCGCTACGGGGGTAGGTGAAGCTTTCTTT. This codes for CASATGVGEAFF.

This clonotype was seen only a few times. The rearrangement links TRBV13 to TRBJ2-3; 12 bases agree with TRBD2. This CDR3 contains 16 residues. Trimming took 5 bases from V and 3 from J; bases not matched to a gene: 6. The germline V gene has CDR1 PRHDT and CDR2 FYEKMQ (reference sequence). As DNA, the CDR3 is TGTGCCAGCAGCCCAGAGACTAGCGGGGGAACAGATACGCAGTATTTT. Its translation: CASSPETSGGTDTQYF. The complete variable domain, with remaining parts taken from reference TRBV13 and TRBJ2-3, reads AAGVIQSPRHLIKEKRETATLKCYPIPRHDTVYWYQQGPGQDPQFLISFYEKMQSDKGSIPDRFSAQQFSDYHSELNMSSLELGDSALYFCASSPETSGGTDTQYFGPGTRLTVL.

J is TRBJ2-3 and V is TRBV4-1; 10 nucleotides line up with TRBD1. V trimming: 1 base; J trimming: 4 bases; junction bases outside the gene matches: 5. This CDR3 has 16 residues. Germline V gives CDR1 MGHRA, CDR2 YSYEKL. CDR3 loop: CASSQAGTGVSDTQYF. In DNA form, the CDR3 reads TGCGCCAGCAGCCAAGCGGGGACAGGGGTATCAGATACGCAGTATTTT.

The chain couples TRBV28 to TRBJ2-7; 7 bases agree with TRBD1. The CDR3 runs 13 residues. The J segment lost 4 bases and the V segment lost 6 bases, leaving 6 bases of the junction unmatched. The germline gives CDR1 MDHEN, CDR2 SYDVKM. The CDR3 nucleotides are TGTGCCAGCAGGACAGGGTCCTTGTACGAGCAGTACTTC. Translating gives CASRTGSLYEQYF.

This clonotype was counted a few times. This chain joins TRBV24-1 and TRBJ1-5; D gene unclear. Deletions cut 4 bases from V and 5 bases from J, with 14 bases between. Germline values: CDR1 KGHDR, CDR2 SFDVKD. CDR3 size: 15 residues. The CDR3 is CATSDRRDQDQPQHF. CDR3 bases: TGTGCCACCAGTGACCGCCGGGATCAAGATCAGCCCCAGCATTTT.

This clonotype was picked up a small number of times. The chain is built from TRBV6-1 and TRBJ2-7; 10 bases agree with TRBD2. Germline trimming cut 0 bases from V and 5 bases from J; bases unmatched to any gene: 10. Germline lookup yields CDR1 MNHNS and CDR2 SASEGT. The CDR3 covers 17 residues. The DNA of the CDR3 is TGTGCCAGCAGTGAAGCGCGCGTAGCGGGAGGTTTCAACGAGCAGTACTTC. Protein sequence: CASSEARVAGGFNEQYF.

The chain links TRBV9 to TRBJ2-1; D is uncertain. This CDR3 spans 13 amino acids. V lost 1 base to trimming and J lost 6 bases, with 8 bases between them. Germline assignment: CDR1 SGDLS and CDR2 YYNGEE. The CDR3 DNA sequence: TGTGCCAGCAGCGTAAGACTCGGCAATGAGCAGTTCTTC. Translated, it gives CASSVRLGNEQFF.

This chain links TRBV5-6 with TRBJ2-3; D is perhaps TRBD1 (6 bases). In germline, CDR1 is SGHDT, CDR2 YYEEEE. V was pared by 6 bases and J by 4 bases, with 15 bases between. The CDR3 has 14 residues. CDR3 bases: TGTGCCAGCAAGGGACACCCAGAGTCAGATACGCAGTATTTT. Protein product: CASKGHPESDTQYF.

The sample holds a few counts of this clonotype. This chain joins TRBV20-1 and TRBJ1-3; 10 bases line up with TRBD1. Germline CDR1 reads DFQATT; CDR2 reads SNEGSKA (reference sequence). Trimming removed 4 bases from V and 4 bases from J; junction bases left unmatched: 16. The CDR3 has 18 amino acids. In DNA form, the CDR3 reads TGCAGTGCTACAGGGGTTTTTCTACGGGACAGGGGAGGAAACACCATATATTTT. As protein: CSATGVFLRDRGGNTIYF.

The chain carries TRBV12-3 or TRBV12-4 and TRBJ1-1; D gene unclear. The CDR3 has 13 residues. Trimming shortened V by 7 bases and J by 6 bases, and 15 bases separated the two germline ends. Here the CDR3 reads CASTGKGYAEAFF. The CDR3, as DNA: TGTGCCAGCACCGGCAAAGGATATGCTGAAGCTTTCTTT.